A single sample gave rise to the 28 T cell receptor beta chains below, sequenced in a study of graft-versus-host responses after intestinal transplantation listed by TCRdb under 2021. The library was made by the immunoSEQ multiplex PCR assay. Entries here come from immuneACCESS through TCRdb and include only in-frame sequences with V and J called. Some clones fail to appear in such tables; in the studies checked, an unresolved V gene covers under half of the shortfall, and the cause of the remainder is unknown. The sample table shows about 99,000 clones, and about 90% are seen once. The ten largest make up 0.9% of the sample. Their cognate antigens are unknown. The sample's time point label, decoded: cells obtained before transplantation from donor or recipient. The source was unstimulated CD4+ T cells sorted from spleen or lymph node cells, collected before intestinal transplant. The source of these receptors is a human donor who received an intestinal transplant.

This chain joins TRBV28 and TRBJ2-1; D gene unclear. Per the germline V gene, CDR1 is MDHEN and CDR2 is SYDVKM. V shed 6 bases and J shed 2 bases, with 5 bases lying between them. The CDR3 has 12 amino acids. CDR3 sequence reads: CASSPPYNEQFF. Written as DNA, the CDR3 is TGTGCCAGCAGCCCTCCCTACAATGAGCAGTTCTTC. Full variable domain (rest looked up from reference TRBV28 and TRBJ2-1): DVKVTQSSRYLVKRTGEKVFLECVQDMDHENMFWYRQDPGLGLRLIYFSYDVKMKEKGDIPEGYSVSREKKERFSLILESASTNQTSMYLCASSPPYNEQFFGPGTRLTVL.

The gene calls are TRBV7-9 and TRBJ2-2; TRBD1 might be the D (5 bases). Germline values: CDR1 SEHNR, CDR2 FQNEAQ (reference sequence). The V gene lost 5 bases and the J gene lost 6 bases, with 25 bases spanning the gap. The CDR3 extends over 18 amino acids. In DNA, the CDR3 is TGTGCCAGCAGCGCCTCACCTAGGAACTATCAGGGCTCCGGGGAGCTGTTTTTT. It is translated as CASSASPRNYQGSGELFF.

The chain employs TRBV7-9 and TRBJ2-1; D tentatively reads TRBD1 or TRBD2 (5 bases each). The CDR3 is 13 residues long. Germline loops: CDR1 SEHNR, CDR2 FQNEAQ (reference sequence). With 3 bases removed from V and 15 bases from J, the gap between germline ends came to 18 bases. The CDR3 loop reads CASSFGRWDRLFF. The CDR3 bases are TGTGCCAGCAGCTTCGGACGGTGGGACCGTCTGTTCTTC.

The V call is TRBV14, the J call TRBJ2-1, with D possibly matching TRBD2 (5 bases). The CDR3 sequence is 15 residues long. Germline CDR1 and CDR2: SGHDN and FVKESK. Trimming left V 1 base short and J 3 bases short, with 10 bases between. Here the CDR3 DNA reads TGTGCCAGCAGCCAAGGGACTCTGCTCTACAATGAGCAGTTCTTC. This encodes CASSQGTLLYNEQFF.

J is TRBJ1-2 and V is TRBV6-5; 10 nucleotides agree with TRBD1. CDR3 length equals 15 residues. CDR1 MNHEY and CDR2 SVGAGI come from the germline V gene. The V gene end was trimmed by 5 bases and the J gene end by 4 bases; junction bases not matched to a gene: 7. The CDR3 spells CASSPQTGGGYGYTF. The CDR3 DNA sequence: TGTGCCAGCAGTCCACAGACAGGGGGCGGCTATGGCTACACCTTC.

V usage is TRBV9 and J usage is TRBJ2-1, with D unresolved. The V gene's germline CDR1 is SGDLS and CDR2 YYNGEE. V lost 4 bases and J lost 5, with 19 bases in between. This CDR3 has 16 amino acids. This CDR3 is CASSPSSSPGNNEQFF. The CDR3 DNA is TGTGCCAGCAGCCCCTCGTCTAGTCCCGGAAACAATGAGCAGTTCTTC.

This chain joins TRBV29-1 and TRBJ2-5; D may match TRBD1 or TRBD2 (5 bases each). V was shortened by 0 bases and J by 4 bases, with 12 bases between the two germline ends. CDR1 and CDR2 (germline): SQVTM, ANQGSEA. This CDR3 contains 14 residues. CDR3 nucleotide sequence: TGCAGCGTTGAAGATACTGGGGCGGGAGAGACCCAGTACTTC. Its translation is CSVEDTGAGETQYF.

The CDR3 here is CASSLDPGRSGGYQETQYF. The CDR3, as DNA: TGCGCCAGCAGCTTGGACCCAGGGCGGAGCGGAGGCTACCAAGAGACCCAGTACTTC. The chain links TRBV5-1 to TRBJ2-5; D may match TRBD1 or TRBD2 (5 bases each). This CDR3 has 19 residues. Trimming left V 0 bases short and J 0 bases short, with 21 bases between. The germline CDR1 and CDR2 sequences are SGHRS and YFSETQ.

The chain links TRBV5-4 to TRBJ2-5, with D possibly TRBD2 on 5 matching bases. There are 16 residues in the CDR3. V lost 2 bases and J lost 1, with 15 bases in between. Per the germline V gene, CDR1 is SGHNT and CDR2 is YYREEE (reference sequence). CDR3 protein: CASSFPQSGSQETQYF. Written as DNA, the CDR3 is TGTGCCAGCAGCTTCCCCCAGAGCGGTTCCCAAGAGACCCAGTACTTC. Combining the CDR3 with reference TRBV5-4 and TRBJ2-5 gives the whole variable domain ETGVTQSPTHLIKTRGQQVTLRCSSQSGHNTVSWYQQALGQGPQFIFQYYREEENGRGNFPPRFSGLQFPNYSSELNVNALELDDSALYLCASSFPQSGSQETQYFGPGTRLLVL.

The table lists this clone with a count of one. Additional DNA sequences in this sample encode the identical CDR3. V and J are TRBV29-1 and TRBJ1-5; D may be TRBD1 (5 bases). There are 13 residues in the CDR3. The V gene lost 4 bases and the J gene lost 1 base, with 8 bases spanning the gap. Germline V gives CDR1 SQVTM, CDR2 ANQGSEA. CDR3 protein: CSVGQGSNQPQHF. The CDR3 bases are TGCAGCGTTGGTCAGGGAAGCAATCAGCCCCAGCATTTT.

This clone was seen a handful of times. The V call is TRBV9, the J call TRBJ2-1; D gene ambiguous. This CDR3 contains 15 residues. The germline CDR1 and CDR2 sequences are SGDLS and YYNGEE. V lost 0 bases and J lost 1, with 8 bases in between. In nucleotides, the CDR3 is TGTGCCAGCAGCGTAGGGGTCCAGTCCTACAATGAGCAGTTCTTC. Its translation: CASSVGVQSYNEQFF.

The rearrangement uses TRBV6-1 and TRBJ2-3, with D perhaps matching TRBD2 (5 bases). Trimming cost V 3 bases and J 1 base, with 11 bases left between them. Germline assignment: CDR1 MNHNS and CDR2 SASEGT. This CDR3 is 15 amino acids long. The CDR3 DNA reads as TGTGCCAGCAGTGATTTGGGAGCGGGCACAGATACGCAGTATTTT. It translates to CASSDLGAGTDTQYF.

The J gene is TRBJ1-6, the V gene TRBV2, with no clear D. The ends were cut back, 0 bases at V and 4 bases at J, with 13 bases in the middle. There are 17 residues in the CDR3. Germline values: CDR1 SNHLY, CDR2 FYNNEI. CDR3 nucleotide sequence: TGTGCCAGCAGTGAAGCCGAGGACGACCGGTATAATTCACCCCTCCACTTT. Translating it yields CASSEAEDDRYNSPLHF.

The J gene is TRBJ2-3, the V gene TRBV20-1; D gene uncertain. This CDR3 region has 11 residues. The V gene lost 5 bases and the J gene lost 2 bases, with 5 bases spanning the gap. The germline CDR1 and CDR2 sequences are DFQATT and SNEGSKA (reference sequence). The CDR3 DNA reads TGCAGTGCTGGCCCCACAGATACGCAGTATTTT. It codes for CSAGPTDTQYF.

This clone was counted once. The CDR3, as DNA: TGTGCCAGCAATCCGGTAAACTATGGCTACACCTTC. Its translation is CASNPVNYGYTF. The V gene is TRBV2, the J gene TRBJ1-2; D uncertain. The ends were cut back, 7 bases at V and 2 bases at J, with 8 bases in the middle. Germline CDR1 reads SNHLY; CDR2 reads FYNNEI. The CDR3 extends over 12 amino acids.

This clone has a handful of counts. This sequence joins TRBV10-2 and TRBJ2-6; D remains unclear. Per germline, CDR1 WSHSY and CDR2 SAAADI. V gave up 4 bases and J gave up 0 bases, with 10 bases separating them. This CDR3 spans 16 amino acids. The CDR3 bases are TGCGCCAGCAGTGTAGTTGGGCTCTCTGGGGCCAACGTCCTGACTTTC. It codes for CASSVVGLSGANVLTF.

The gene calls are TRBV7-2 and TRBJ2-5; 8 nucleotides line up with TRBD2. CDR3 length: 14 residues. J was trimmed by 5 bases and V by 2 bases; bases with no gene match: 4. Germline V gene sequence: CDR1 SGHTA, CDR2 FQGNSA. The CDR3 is CASSLYRLAETQYF. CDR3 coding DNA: TGTGCCAGCAGCTTATATCGACTAGCGGAGACCCAGTACTTC.

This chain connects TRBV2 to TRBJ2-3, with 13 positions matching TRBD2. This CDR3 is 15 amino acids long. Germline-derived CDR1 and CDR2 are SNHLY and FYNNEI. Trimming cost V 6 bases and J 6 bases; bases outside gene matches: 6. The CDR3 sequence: CASSSGTSGKDTQYF. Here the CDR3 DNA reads TGTGCCAGCAGCTCCGGGACTAGCGGGAAGGATACGCAGTATTTT.

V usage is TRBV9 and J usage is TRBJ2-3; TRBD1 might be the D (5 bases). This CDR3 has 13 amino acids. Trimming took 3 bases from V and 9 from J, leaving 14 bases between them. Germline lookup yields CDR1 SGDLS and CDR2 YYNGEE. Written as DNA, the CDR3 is TGTGCCAGCAGCGAGCCCCACAGGAACACGCAGTATTTT. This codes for CASSEPHRNTQYF.

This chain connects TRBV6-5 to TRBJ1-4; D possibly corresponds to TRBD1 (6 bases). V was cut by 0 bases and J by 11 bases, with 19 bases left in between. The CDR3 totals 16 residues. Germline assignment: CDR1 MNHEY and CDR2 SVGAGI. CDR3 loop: CASSYSGAGATSKLFF. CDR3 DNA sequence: TGTGCCAGCAGTTACTCGGGCGCGGGGGCGACCTCGAAACTGTTTTTT.

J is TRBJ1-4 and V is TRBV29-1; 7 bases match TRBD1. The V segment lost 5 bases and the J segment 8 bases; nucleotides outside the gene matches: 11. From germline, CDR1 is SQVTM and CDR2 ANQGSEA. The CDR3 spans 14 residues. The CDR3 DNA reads TGCAGCGTTTTATTCCGGGACAGAGGGGAAAAACTGTTTTTT. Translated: CSVLFRDRGEKLFF.

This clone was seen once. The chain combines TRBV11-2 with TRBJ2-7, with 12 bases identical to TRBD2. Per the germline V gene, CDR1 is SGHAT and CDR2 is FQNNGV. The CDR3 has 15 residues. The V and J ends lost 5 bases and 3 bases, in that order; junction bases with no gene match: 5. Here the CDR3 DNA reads TGTGCCAGCAGCGGACTAGCGGGAAGGCTCTACGAGCAGTACTTC. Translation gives CASSGLAGRLYEQYF.

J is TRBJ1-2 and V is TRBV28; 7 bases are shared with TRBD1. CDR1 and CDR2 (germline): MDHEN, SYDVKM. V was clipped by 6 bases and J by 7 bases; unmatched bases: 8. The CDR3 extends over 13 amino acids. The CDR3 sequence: CASRPDRVRGYTF. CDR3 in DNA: TGTGCCAGCAGGCCCGACAGGGTGCGTGGCTACACCTTC.

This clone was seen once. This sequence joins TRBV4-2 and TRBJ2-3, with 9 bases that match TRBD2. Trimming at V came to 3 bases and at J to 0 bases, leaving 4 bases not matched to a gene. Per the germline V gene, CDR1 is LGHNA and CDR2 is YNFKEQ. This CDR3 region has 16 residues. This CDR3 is CASSHPSGKSTDTQYF. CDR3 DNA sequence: TGTGCCAGCAGCCATCCTAGCGGGAAAAGCACAGATACGCAGTATTTT.

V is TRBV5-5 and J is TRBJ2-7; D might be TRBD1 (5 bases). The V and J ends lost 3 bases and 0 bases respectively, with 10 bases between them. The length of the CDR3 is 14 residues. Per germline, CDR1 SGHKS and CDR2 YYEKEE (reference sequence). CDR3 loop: CASSWGSPSYEQYF. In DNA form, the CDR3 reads TGTGCCAGCAGCTGGGGCTCCCCCTCCTACGAGCAGTACTTC.

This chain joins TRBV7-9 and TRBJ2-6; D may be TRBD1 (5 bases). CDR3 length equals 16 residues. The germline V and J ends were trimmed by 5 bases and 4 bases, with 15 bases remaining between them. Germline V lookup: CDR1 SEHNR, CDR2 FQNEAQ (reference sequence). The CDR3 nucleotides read TGTGCCAGCAGCATATACAGGTCATCAGGGGCCAACGTCCTGACTTTC. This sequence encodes CASSIYRSSGANVLTF.

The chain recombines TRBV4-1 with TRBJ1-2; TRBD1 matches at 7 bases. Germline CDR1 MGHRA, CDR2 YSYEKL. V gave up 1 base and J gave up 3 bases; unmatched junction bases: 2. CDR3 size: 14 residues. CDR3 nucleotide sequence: TGCGCCAGCAGCCAAGCGGACAGGTACTATGGCTACACCTTC. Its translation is CASSQADRYYGYTF.

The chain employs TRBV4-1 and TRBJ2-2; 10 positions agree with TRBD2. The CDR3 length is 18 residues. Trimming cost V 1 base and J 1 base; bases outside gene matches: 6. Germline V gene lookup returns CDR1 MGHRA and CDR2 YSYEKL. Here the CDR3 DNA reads TGCGCCAGCAGCCAAGGATTACGACTAGCGGGGAACACCGGGGAGCTGTTTTTT. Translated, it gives CASSQGLRLAGNTGELFF.